These 29 T cell receptor beta chains came from one sample sequenced in a study of cytomegalovirus exposure and HLA in healthy donors (TCRdb year 2017). Receptor amplification or capture employed the immunoSEQ multiplex PCR assay. A mixture of 60 forward primers for TCR Vbeta segments and 13 reverse primers for TCR Jbeta segments was used in the multiplex PCR. TCRdb holds this immuneACCESS table with in-frame rearrangements only. Some clones are missing; in checked studies, unresolved V genes explain under half, and the rest has no known cause. The sample table shows 150,000 to 250,000 clones, and roughly four fifths are seen once. The top ten constitute 1.5% to 2% of the sample. Sequencing input: PBMCs. Receptors originate from a man between 25 and 39 years old in good health and CMV-seronegative.

This clone has only one observation. The CDR3 here is CASTPPGGYEQYF. The CDR3 nucleotides read TGTGCCAGCACTCCCCCGGGGGGTTACGAGCAGTACTTC. The J gene is TRBJ2-7, the V gene TRBV27, with 7 bases fitting TRBD2. The CDR3 runs 13 residues. Germline assignment: CDR1 MNHEY and CDR2 SMNVEV (reference sequence). V lost 7 bases, J lost 4 bases, and 7 bases stayed unmatched.

The chain uses TRBV27 and TRBJ2-7, with 8 bases lining up with TRBD2. CDR3 length: 14 residues. J lost 6 bases, V lost 9 bases, and 13 bases had no gene match. CDR1 and CDR2 (germline): MNHEY, SMNVEV (reference sequence). CDR3 DNA: TGTGCCAGTGGGGAAGGCGGGAGGTTCGTCGAGCAGTACTTC. Its protein is CASGEGGRFVEQYF.

This chain links TRBV20-1 with TRBJ2-3; tentatively, D is TRBD1 (5 bases). Germline V gene data show CDR1 as DFQATT and CDR2 as SNEGSKA (reference sequence). V lost 6 bases, J lost 5 bases, and 9 bases lay in between. This CDR3 region has 11 residues. CDR3 in DNA: TGCAGTGCCCAGGGTCTAGATACGCAGTATTTT. Its translation is CSAQGLDTQYF.

As to this clone: This CDR3 is also generated by other DNA sequences in the sample. The chain couples TRBV7-9 to TRBJ2-7; TRBD1 matches at 10 bases. CDR1 and CDR2 from the germline V gene are SEHNR and FQNEAQ (reference sequence). The V and J ends lost 4 bases and 1 base, in that order; junction bases with no gene match: 4. The CDR3 runs 15 residues. The CDR3 loop is CASSSGQGPSYEQYF. The CDR3 DNA is TGTGCCAGCAGCTCGGGACAGGGGCCATCCTACGAGCAGTACTTC.

Turning to this clone: Other DNA sequences in the same sample also yield this CDR3. The chain is built from TRBV18 and TRBJ2-7; 8 bases map to TRBD1. The V segment lost 2 bases and the J segment 1 base; nucleotides outside the gene matches: 1. Per the germline V gene, CDR1 is KGHSH and CDR2 is LQKENI. CDR3 length: 14 residues. The DNA of the CDR3 is TGTGCCAGCTCACCAGGGACAGGATCCTACGAGCAGTACTTC. Amino acids: CASSPGTGSYEQYF.

The genes are TRBV11-2 and TRBJ2-3; TRBD2 aligns across 7 bases. V was pared by 2 bases and J by 3 bases, with 11 bases of the junction left unmatched. CDR1 SGHAT and CDR2 FQNNGV come from the germline V gene. The CDR3 loop spans 17 amino acids. The CDR3 region has the DNA TGTGCCAGCAGCTTACTGGGCCGTGGGAGGGGTACAGATACGCAGTATTTT. Protein product: CASSLLGRGRGTDTQYF.

The chain links TRBV19 to TRBJ1-4, with 9 bases identical to TRBD1. Germline CDR1 is LNHDA and CDR2 is SQIVND (reference sequence). The CDR3 is 17 residues long. Germline trimming cut 2 bases from V and 8 bases from J; bases unmatched to any gene: 12. This chain's CDR3 is CASSITSTGGIGEKLFF. CDR3 DNA: TGTGCCAGTAGTATAACCTCCACAGGGGGCATTGGCGAAAAACTGTTTTTT.

This rearrangement joins TRBV30 to TRBJ1-2; tentative D call: TRBD1 (6 bases). The CDR3 totals 14 residues. The germline gives CDR1 GTSNPN, CDR2 SVGIG (reference sequence). V gave up 5 bases and J gave up 4 bases, with 17 bases separating them. The CDR3 DNA reads TGTGCCTGGGGGGGGGACATGTTGATCTATGGCTACACCTTC. Amino acid sequence: CAWGGDMLIYGYTF.

This clone was found once. The J gene is TRBJ2-7, the V gene TRBV28; 9 bases agree with TRBD2. Germline CDR1 and CDR2: MDHEN and SYDVKM. The trim removed 1 base at V and 5 bases at J, leaving 0 bases unmatched. The CDR3 consists of 13 residues. The CDR3 protein is CASSLLAGDEQYF. CDR3 in DNA: TGTGCCAGCAGTTTATTAGCGGGAGACGAGCAGTACTTC. Filled out from reference TRBV28 and TRBJ2-7, the complete variable domain reads DVKVTQSSRYLVKRTGEKVFLECVQDMDHENMFWYRQDPGLGLRLIYFSYDVKMKEKGDIPEGYSVSREKKERFSLILESASTNQTSMYLCASSLLAGDEQYFGPGTRLTVT.

The rearrangement uses TRBV7-9 and TRBJ1-3; TRBD1 matches 10 bases. This CDR3 contains 16 residues. Germline assignment: CDR1 SEHNR and CDR2 FQNEAQ (reference sequence). V lost 5 bases and J lost 4; bases outside the gene matches: 8. The CDR3 DNA sequence: TGTGCCAGCAGCCCTCGGGACAGGGGTTTCGGAAACACCATATATTTT. Translation: CASSPRDRGFGNTIYF.

Only a few counts were recorded for this clone. The chain joins TRBV6-5 to TRBJ2-7; possible D gene TRBD2, 7 bases. V was pared by 4 bases and J by 2 bases, with 12 bases between. Germline V CDR1 and CDR2: MNHEY, SVGAGI. The CDR3 consists of 14 residues. The CDR3 spells CASSSGGGAYEQYF. Here the CDR3 DNA reads TGTGCCAGCAGTTCGGGGGGCGGGGCCTACGAGCAGTACTTC.

The chain employs TRBV7-9 and TRBJ1-2; D is uncertain. Trimming removed 1 base from V and 5 bases from J, with 11 bases in between. This CDR3 has 14 amino acids. Germline CDR1 SEHNR, CDR2 FQNEAQ (reference sequence). DNA of the CDR3: TGTGCCAGCAGCTTAGGTGGCAGCGGGTATGGCTACACCTTC. It encodes CASSLGGSGYGYTF. The variable domain in full, with the rest retrieved from reference TRBV7-9 and TRBJ1-2, is DTGVSQNPRHKITKRGQNVTFRCDPISEHNRLYWYRQTLGQGPEFLTYFQNEAQLEKSRLLSDRFSAERPKGSFSTLEIQRTEQGDSAMYLCASSLGGSGYGYTFGSGTRLTVV.

The chain recombines TRBV6-6 with TRBJ1-5; D remains unclear. Deletions cut 4 bases from V and 0 bases from J, with 10 bases between. CDR1 and CDR2 from the germline V gene are MNHNY and SVGAGI (reference sequence). There are 15 residues in the CDR3. The CDR3 is CASSLLGSSNQPQHF. The CDR3 DNA reads as TGTGCCAGCAGTTTACTAGGGTCTAGCAATCAGCCCCAGCATTTT.

This rearrangement joins TRBV9 to TRBJ2-1; maybe TRBD2 (5 bases). CDR3 size: 10 residues. In germline, CDR1 is SGDLS, CDR2 YYNGEE. Trimming took off 6 bases at V and 8 bases at J, with 6 bases between the two ends. DNA for the CDR3: TGTGCCAGCAAGGGAGATGAGCAGTTCTTC. Its protein product is CASKGDEQFF.

This clone was seen a single time. The V gene is TRBV10-1, the J gene TRBJ2-7; 8 bases agree with TRBD1. This CDR3 has 18 amino acids. With V trimmed by 0 bases and J by 0 bases, 10 bases remained unmatched. The germline CDR1 and CDR2 sequences are WNHNN and SYGVQD (reference sequence). The CDR3 here is CASSESVGQVLSSYEQYF. The CDR3 bases are TGCGCCAGCAGTGAGTCAGTGGGACAGGTTCTTAGCTCCTACGAGCAGTACTTC.

Note on this clone: At one of its ends the junction is not consistent with the germline gene, which may arise from a read error. The chain recombines TRBV7-7 with TRBJ2-7; 7 bases align to TRBD1. This CDR3 is built from 14 residues. Germline CDR1 and CDR2: SSHAT and FNYEAQ (reference sequence). The CDR3 sequence is CASSNRDRPYEQYF. The CDR3 DNA sequence: TGTGCTAGCAGCAACCGGGACAGACCCTACGAGCAGTACTTC. The variable domain in full, completed from reference TRBV7-7 and TRBJ2-7, reads GAGVSQSPRYKVTKRGQDVTLRCDPISSHATLYWYQQALGQGPEFLTYFNYEAQPDKSGLPSDRFSAERPEGSISTLTIQRTEQRDSAMYRCASSNRDRPYEQYFGPGTRLTVT.

The chain uses TRBV5-4 and TRBJ2-7, with 7 bases identical to TRBD2. CDR1 SGHNT and CDR2 YYREEE come from the germline V gene (reference sequence). The trim removed 0 bases at V and 5 bases at J, leaving 8 bases unmatched. The CDR3 is made up of 15 amino acids. Here the CDR3 reads CASSLDWLAVNEQYF. The DNA of the CDR3 is TGTGCCAGCAGCTTGGATTGGCTAGCGGTAAACGAGCAGTACTTC.

In its sample, this clone was seen a few times. The chain combines TRBV5-1 with TRBJ1-1, with no clear D. V lost 1 base, J lost 2 bases, and 6 bases lay in between. The germline CDR1 and CDR2 sequences are SGHRS and YFSETQ. This CDR3 region has 13 residues. DNA of the CDR3: TGCGCCAGCAGCTTGAAGACTAACACTGAAGCTTTCTTT. Its protein is CASSLKTNTEAFF. The full variable domain, rest sourced from reference TRBV5-1 and TRBJ1-1, is KAGVTQTPRYLIKTRGQQVTLSCSPISGHRSVSWYQQTPGQGLQFLFEYFSETQRNKGNFPGRFSGRQFSNSRSEMNVSTLELGDSALYLCASSLKTNTEAFFGQGTRLTVV.

The chain recombines TRBV6-6 with TRBJ1-2; D gene ambiguous. The CDR3 is 13 amino acids. V lost 2 bases and J 6 bases, leaving 10 bases between the germline ends. Germline assignment: CDR1 MNHNY and CDR2 SVGAGI (reference sequence). The CDR3 loop is CASSYIQENGYTF. The DNA for the CDR3 is TGTGCCAGCAGTTACATCCAGGAAAATGGCTACACCTTC.

V usage is TRBV2 and J usage is TRBJ1-3; D unresolved. V was trimmed by 4 bases and J by 0 bases, leaving 13 bases between them. The CDR3 contains 16 residues. CDR1 is SNHLY, CDR2 FYNNEI, per germline. CDR3 nucleotides: TGTGCCAGCAGTGTCGTTGGGAGCTCCTCTGGAAACACCATATATTTT. Protein product: CASSVVGSSSGNTIYF.

The chain is built from TRBV29-1 and TRBJ1-3, with a weak D call TRBD1 (5 bases). The V end was cut by 7 bases, the J end by 4 bases, with 14 bases between. The CDR3 has 13 residues. CDR1 is SQVTM and CDR2 is ANQGSEA in the germline V gene. The chain's CDR3 is CSDARVGGNTIYF. As DNA, the CDR3 is TGCAGCGACGCCAGGGTAGGCGGAAACACCATATATTTT. Full variable domain (rest looked up from reference TRBV29-1 and TRBJ1-3): SAVISQKPSRDICQRGTSLTIQCQVDSQVTMMFWYRQQPGQSLTLIATANQGSEATYESGFVIDKFPISRPNLTFSTLTVSNMSPEDSSIYLCSDARVGGNTIYFGEGSWLTVV.

This clone was counted a single time. The rearrangement uses TRBV28 and TRBJ2-7; the match to TRBD1 covers 10 bases. This CDR3 is built from 14 residues. In germline, CDR1 is MDHEN, CDR2 SYDVKM. The V segment lost 7 bases and the J segment 5 bases; nucleotides outside the gene matches: 8. This CDR3 reads CASNPGQGINEQYF. DNA of the CDR3: TGTGCCAGCAATCCGGGACAGGGGATCAACGAGCAGTACTTC.

This clone was detected a few times. The chain carries TRBV19 and TRBJ2-1; D possibly corresponds to TRBD2 (5 bases). V was trimmed by 1 base and J by 5 bases, leaving 15 bases between them. Germline CDR1 is LNHDA and CDR2 is SQIVND (reference sequence). CDR3 length: 16 amino acids. The CDR3 sequence is CASSIVGVGGNNEQFF. CDR3 coding DNA: TGTGCCAGTAGTATAGTCGGGGTCGGTGGTAACAATGAGCAGTTCTTC. The variable domain in full, with the rest retrieved from reference TRBV19 and TRBJ2-1, is DGGITQSPKYLFRKEGQNVTLSCEQNLNHDAMYWYRQDPGQGLRLIYYSQIVNDFQKGDIAEGYSVSREKKESFPLTVTSAQKNPTAFYLCASSIVGVGGNNEQFFGPGTRLTVL.

The chain recombines TRBV5-4 with TRBJ2-7, with 8 bases aligning to TRBD2. Germline V gene data show CDR1 as SGHNT and CDR2 as YYREEE (reference sequence). The V gene end was trimmed by 4 bases and the J gene end by 3 bases; junction bases not matched to a gene: 9. The CDR3 has 15 residues. The CDR3 sequence: CASSDASGTSYEQYF. For the CDR3, the DNA is TGTGCCAGCAGCGACGCTTCCGGGACTAGCTACGAGCAGTACTTC.

This rearrangement joins TRBV27 to TRBJ1-5, with 9 bases that match TRBD1. J was trimmed by 6 bases and V by 3 bases; bases with no gene match: 3. The length of the CDR3 is 14 residues. The germline V gene encodes CDR1 MNHEY and CDR2 SMNVEV (reference sequence). The CDR3 region has the DNA TGTGCCAGCAGTTTGACAGGGGGAGGTCAGCCCCAGCATTTT. It encodes CASSLTGGGQPQHF.

This clone was counted once. The V gene is TRBV19, the J gene TRBJ2-1, with 9 bases lining up with TRBD2. CDR1 is LNHDA and CDR2 is SQIVND in the germline V gene (reference sequence). The CDR3 is made up of 14 amino acids. After removal of 5 bases from V and 8 bases from J, the junction contained 7 bases not matched to a gene. CDR3 protein: CASSVGGRVHEQFF. In DNA form, the CDR3 reads TGTGCCAGTAGTGTAGGCGGGAGGGTCCATGAGCAGTTCTTC.

This clone was seen just once. The genes are TRBV28 and TRBJ2-1; perhaps TRBD1 as D (5 bases). The V end lost 4 bases, the J end lost 0 bases, and 25 bases lay between the germline ends. Germline V CDR1 and CDR2: MDHEN, SYDVKM. CDR3 length: 20 amino acids. The CDR3: CASSYPNPLKTGSSYNEQFF. The CDR3 DNA follows: TGTGCCAGCAGTTACCCCAACCCCCTAAAAACAGGTAGCTCCTACAATGAGCAGTTCTTC.

The V gene is TRBV11-3, the J gene TRBJ2-1; 11 nucleotides agree with TRBD1. Trimming took 5 bases from V and 6 from J; bases not matched to a gene: 6. The CDR3 totals 15 residues. CDR1 SGHNT and CDR2 YENEEA come from the germline V gene. The CDR3 here is CASSRGGTGGNEQFF. Written as DNA, the CDR3 is TGTGCCAGCAGCCGGGGGGGGACAGGGGGCAATGAGCAGTTCTTC.

The chain couples TRBV9 to TRBJ2-2; D gene ambiguous. This CDR3 contains 17 residues. CDR1 and CDR2 (germline): SGDLS, YYNGEE. V lost 0 bases to trimming and J lost 3 bases, with 15 bases between them. The CDR3 DNA is TGTGCCAGCAGCGTAGTATCCACTCCAACCTACACCGGGGAGCTGTTTTTT. Amino acids: CASSVVSTPTYTGELFF.